This record concerns one T cell receptor beta chain sequence. Its antigen is currently not known. Base quality data are lacking; no much larger clone is found one base away. This sample was taken from a study of blood T cell repertoires in COVID-19 (dated by TCRdb to the early 2020s). For the study in its entirety: The collaborator samples originated in the United States, Italy and Spain and spanned the acute and convalescent phases of COVID-19. The prospective study material was composed of cDNA or gDNA derived from T cells, B-cell-depleted T cells, or PBMCs. The dataset comprised deeply sampled blood TCRbeta repertoires from subjects exposed to, actively infected with, or recovered from COVID-19. The repertoires were released in a freely available public database intended as a resource for research on the immune response to SARS-CoV-2. Samples were obtained from the ongoing ImmuneRACE study (first 160 participants) and from approximately 1,200 subjects provided by 6 global collaborators. A de-identified subject ID, COVID-19 status, age in years and sex were almost always included in the sample metadata. Where available, HLA class I and class II types were obtained from metadata supplied by the sample provider rather than from assay-based typing. Overall results and qualifications from the work: The quantity of clinical and demographic metadata differed by source and by participant and was supplied without curation.

One collaborating source in Seattle enrolled patients while the patients were actively infected and followed the patients over time throughout the course of disease. Whole blood was collected in K2EDTA tubes by collaborating institutions according to the institutions' own protocols. For TCRbeta analysis, collaborators shipped samples as frozen whole blood, isolated PBMCs, or DNA extracted from either of those sample types. TCRbeta CDR3 regions were amplified from genomic DNA using the immunoSEQ Assay, a bias-controlled multiplex PCR. The paper's data handling went like this. The number of nucleated cells in each sample was estimated from the amplification of reference gene primers within the assay. To quantify the absolute abundance of each unique TCRbeta CDR3 rearrangement, sequence reads were collapsed and filtered. For each sample, productive Simpson clonality was calculated as the square root of Simpson's diversity index over productive rearrangements. This is the immuneACCESS table as TCRdb keeps it, with only in-frame sequences that have V and J called. A part of the clones is gone; compared with another copy, unresolved V genes explain less than half, and the rest is unexplained. That table is the source of V, J and clone size, and D and trimming were worked out from the DNA. The sample table contains 150,000 to 200,000 clones; only one count was recorded for approximately 90% of them. Approximately 12% of the sample is held by the ten biggest clonotypes.

The CDR3 has 12 amino acids, counting the end cysteine and phenylalanine. Solely the CDR3 DNA is kept, with 36 bases framed from the first base. CDR1 and CDR2 are drawn from the germline V gene: MNHEY, SVGAGI. V ends up 5 bases short and J 9 bases short, with an unmatched junction base count of 6. Source material: peripheral blood. The TCR originated in a woman aged 65 to 85 with COVID-19, enrolled during active disease. Recombination joined TRBV6-5 with TRBJ1-1; 7 bases in the junction line up with TRBD1. The CDR3 reads CASSPRDRKAFF. The base sequence is TGTGCCAGCAGTCCCCGGGACAGAAAAGCTTTCTTT.